This passage covers 17 T cell receptor beta chains from one sample sequenced in a study of cytomegalovirus exposure and HLA in healthy donors. The PCR contained 60 Vbeta and 13 Jbeta primers. TCRdb keeps only in-frame clones here, not all; method: immunoSEQ multiplex PCR. The sample holds about 34,000 clones, about 80% seen once. Sequencing was performed on PBMCs. These receptors came from a woman in her late teens or twenties in good health and CMV-seropositive.

The chain links TRBV5-1 to TRBJ2-1, with TRBD2 matching 8 bases. V was pared by 3 bases and J by 7 bases, with 15 bases of the junction left unmatched. Germline CDR1 and CDR2: SGHRS and YFSETQ. The CDR3 totals 17 residues. The CDR3 DNA reads TGCGCCAGCAGCTCCAGTACCGGGACTAGGATTAGTAATGAGCAGTTCTTC. Translation gives CASSSSTGTRISNEQFF. Based on the CDR3 plus reference TRBV5-1 and TRBJ2-1, the full variable domain is KAGVTQTPRYLIKTRGQQVTLSCSPISGHRSVSWYQQTPGQGLQFLFEYFSETQRNKGNFPGRFSGRQFSNSRSEMNVSTLELGDSALYLCASSSSTGTRISNEQFFGPGTRLTVL.

The rearrangement uses TRBV4-2 and TRBJ2-1; weak D call: TRBD2 (6 bases). The ends were cut back, 0 bases at V and 5 bases at J, with 11 bases in the middle. The germline V gene encodes CDR1 LGHNA and CDR2 YNFKEQ. The CDR3 totals 15 residues. CDR3 residues: CASSQDGLPHNEQFF. CDR3 nucleotide sequence: TGTGCCAGCAGCCAAGATGGACTACCCCACAATGAGCAGTTCTTC.

The J gene is TRBJ1-3, the V gene TRBV5-6, with 9 bases that match TRBD1. This CDR3 region has 15 residues. After removal of 0 bases from V and 4 bases from J, the junction contained 2 bases not matched to a gene. The germline gives CDR1 SGHDT, CDR2 YYEEEE. CDR3 bases: TGTGCCAGCAGCTTGGCCGGGACAGGGGGAAACACCATATATTTT. It encodes CASSLAGTGGNTIYF.

By its share, this clone is medium-sized. The genes are TRBV6-4 and TRBJ2-3; TRBD2 matches 9 bases. Unmatched junction bases numbered 2, after V lost 2 bases and J lost 2 bases. The germline CDR1 and CDR2 sequences are MRHNA and SNTAGT. This CDR3 is 15 amino acids long. CDR3 residues: CASSDGGGATDTQYF. The CDR3 region has the DNA TGTGCCAGCAGTGACGGCGGGGGGGCCACAGATACGCAGTATTTT.

The V gene is TRBV9, the J gene TRBJ2-3; D possibly uses TRBD1 or TRBD2 (9 bases each). The germline gives CDR1 SGDLS, CDR2 YYNGEE. The CDR3 is 20 residues long. Trimming removed 3 bases from V and 3 bases from J, with 29 bases in between. CDR3 bases: TGTGCCAGCAGCGCTAGGGACAGGGCAATTAGCGGGAGCGGGACAGATACGCAGTATTTT. Residues: CASSARDRAISGSGTDTQYF.

The chain carries TRBV11-1 and TRBJ2-1, with D perhaps matching TRBD2 (6 bases). V was shortened by 5 bases and J by 10 bases, with 21 bases between the two germline ends. Germline loops: CDR1 SGHAT, CDR2 FQDESV (reference sequence). The CDR3 extends over 15 amino acids. CDR3 nucleotides: TGTGCCAGCAGCCCCCGGGGGATGGGAGAATGGGAGCAGTTCTTC. It encodes CASSPRGMGEWEQFF.

J is TRBJ1-2 and V is TRBV7-3; D possibly corresponds to TRBD1 (6 bases). CDR1 is SGHTA and CDR2 is FQGTGA in the germline V gene. This CDR3 contains 13 residues. With 2 bases removed from V and 2 bases from J, the gap between germline ends came to 6 bases. The DNA of the CDR3 is TGTGCCAGCAGCTTACAGGGGAACTATGGCTACACCTTC. Amino acid sequence: CASSLQGNYGYTF.

The chain has TRBV11-3 and TRBJ2-6, with D possibly being TRBD2 (5 bases). The CDR3 contains 14 residues. Trimming cost V 4 bases and J 3 bases, with 7 bases left between them. Germline CDR1 reads SGHNT; CDR2 reads YENEEA. CDR3: CASSSGSGANVLTF. The CDR3 DNA sequence: TGTGCCAGCAGCTCGGGAAGTGGGGCCAACGTCCTGACTTTC.

The rearrangement joins TRBV19 to TRBJ2-2, with D maybe TRBD2 (6 bases). V lost 1 base and J 6 bases, leaving 6 bases between the germline ends. Germline V gives CDR1 LNHDA, CDR2 SQIVND (reference sequence). This CDR3 is 13 amino acids long. In DNA, the CDR3 is TGTGCCAGTAGTATAGGGGGGGCCGGGGAGCTGTTTTTT. Its translation is CASSIGGAGELFF.

V is TRBV11-2 and J is TRBJ2-7; 9 nucleotides match TRBD2. Germline CDR1 reads SGHAT; CDR2 reads FQNNGV. Losses at the gene ends were 4 bases for V and 0 bases for J; bases not matched to a gene: 4. There are 15 residues in the CDR3. The CDR3 coding sequence is TGTGCCAGCAGCTACAGTAGCGGGAGCTCCTACGAGCAGTACTTC. This translates into CASSYSSGSSYEQYF.

The CDR3 DNA sequence: TGTGCCAGCAGCCCCCGGACAGGATATGGCTACACCTTC. Protein sequence: CASSPRTGYGYTF. The J gene is TRBJ1-2, the V gene TRBV9, with TRBD1 identical over 7 bases. Germline lookup yields CDR1 SGDLS and CDR2 YYNGEE. CDR3 length: 13 amino acids. After removal of 4 bases from V and 5 bases from J, the junction contained 5 bases not matched to a gene. The whole variable domain, remainder taken from reference TRBV9 and TRBJ1-2, is DSGVTQTPKHLITATGQRVTLRCSPRSGDLSVYWYQQSLDQGLQFLIQYYNGEERAKGNILERFSAQQFPDLHSELNLSSLELGDSALYFCASSPRTGYGYTFGSGTRLTVV.

V and J are TRBV7-9 and TRBJ1-4; D unresolved. This CDR3 region has 15 residues. The V end was cut by 5 bases, the J end by 7 bases, with 17 bases between. Germline CDR1 SEHNR, CDR2 FQNEAQ (reference sequence). The CDR3 nucleotides are TGTGCCAGCAGCCCCATGGGCCTCGAAGGTGAAAAACTGTTTTTT. Its translation is CASSPMGLEGEKLFF.

The chain is built from TRBV9 and TRBJ2-1; 13 nucleotides agree with TRBD2. CDR3 length equals 17 residues. The germline gives CDR1 SGDLS, CDR2 YYNGEE. Unmatched junction bases numbered 11, after V lost 3 bases and J lost 8 bases. CDR3 nucleotide sequence: TGTGCCAGCAGCGAGAGCGGTGGACTAGCGGGAGTGGATGAGCAGTTCTTC. Amino acids: CASSESGGLAGVDEQFF.

This chain uses TRBV7-2 with TRBJ2-5; 9 bases match TRBD2. Looked up from germline, CDR1 is SGHTA and CDR2 is FQGNSA. This CDR3 has 15 residues. The V and J ends lost 3 bases and 5 bases, in that order; junction bases with no gene match: 7. The CDR3, as DNA: TGTGCCAGCAGCTTGGAGGGCGGGAGGGGCGAGACCCAGTACTTC. Protein: CASSLEGGRGETQYF.

This clone was counted a single time. This sequence joins TRBV7-9 and TRBJ1-1, with TRBD1 identical over 7 bases. The germline V gene encodes CDR1 SEHNR and CDR2 FQNEAQ (reference sequence). The V segment lost 1 base and the J segment 11 bases; nucleotides outside the gene matches: 13. The CDR3 loop spans 15 amino acids. The chain's CDR3 is CASSLGGDRAQGAFF. Written as DNA, the CDR3 is TGTGCCAGCAGCTTAGGGGGCGACAGGGCCCAGGGGGCTTTCTTT.

This chain joins TRBV6-4 and TRBJ1-2, with D perhaps TRBD1 (5 bases). The CDR3 covers 12 residues. With 4 bases removed from V and 8 bases from J, the gap between germline ends came to 11 bases. Germline lookup yields CDR1 MRHNA and CDR2 SNTAGT. CDR3 DNA: TGTGCCAGCAGTGGGGGGGTGGTAGGCTACACCTTC. It yields the protein CASSGGVVGYTF.

The chain couples TRBV5-1 to TRBJ2-3; tentatively, D is TRBD2 (6 bases). The V gene lost 0 bases and the J gene lost 1 base, with 6 bases spanning the gap. The CDR3 has 14 residues. Germline CDR1 reads SGHRS; CDR2 reads YFSETQ. In DNA, the CDR3 is TGCGCCAGCAGCTTGGCTAGCGGCACAGATACGCAGTATTTT. Translating gives CASSLASGTDTQYF.